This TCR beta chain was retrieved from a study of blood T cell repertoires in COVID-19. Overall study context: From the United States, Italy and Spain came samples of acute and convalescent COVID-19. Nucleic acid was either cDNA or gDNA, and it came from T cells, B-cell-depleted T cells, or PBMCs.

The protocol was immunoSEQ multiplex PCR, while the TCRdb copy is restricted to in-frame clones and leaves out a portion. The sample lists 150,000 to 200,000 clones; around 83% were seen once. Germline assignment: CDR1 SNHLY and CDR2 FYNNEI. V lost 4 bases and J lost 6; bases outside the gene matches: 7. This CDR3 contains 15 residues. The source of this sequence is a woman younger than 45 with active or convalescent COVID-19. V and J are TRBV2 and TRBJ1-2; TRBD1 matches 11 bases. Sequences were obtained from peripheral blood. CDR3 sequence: CASSVRGQGGDGYTF. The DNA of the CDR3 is TGTGCCAGCAGTGTCCGGGGACAGGGGGGAGATGGCTACACCTTC.